This record covers a single T cell receptor (beta chain). Trimming shortened V by 8 bases and J by 0 bases, and 17 bases separated the two germline ends. The CDR3 consists of 15 residues. MiXCR was run by TCRdb on the RACE reads, yielding one entry per CDR3 protein. The sample contains 60,000 to 80,000 distinct CDR3 sequences, approximately 35% of which appear only once. This record belongs to a study of human T cells and chemical hapten exposure. The time point denotes: patch test 1, 2 weeks after DPC sensitization. The sample's treatment: therapeutic diphenylcyclopropenone sensitization with weekly scalp DPC.

V is TRBV12-3 or TRBV12-4 and J is TRBJ2-7; D gene unclear. The sample in question was whole blood, obtained in connection with sensitization to the hapten diphenylcyclopropenone (DPC). This receptor was obtained from a man in his forties or fifties with alopecia areata. Some clones in this sample may be carry-over from other donors' samples. The CDR3 nucleotides read TGTGCCAGCGCCCCCGAGAGGCCAGGCTCCTACGAGCAGTACTTC. Its protein is CASAPERPGSYEQYF.